A single sample gave rise to the 16 T cell receptor beta chains below, sequenced in a study of blood T cells in healthy people across ages. A J-beta primer mix and a sample-barcoded 5' primer were used in a second PCR of about 6 to 12 cycles. One entry per CDR3 protein results from TCRdb running MiXCR on the 5' RACE reads. The sample includes under 1 million distinct CDR3 sequences, 40% to 50% of them seen just once. The sample taken for sequencing was blood. The origin of the receptors is a man aged 55 to 70 in good health.

The V and J genes are TRBV9 and TRBJ1-3; 9 bases agree with TRBD1. CDR1 and CDR2 (germline): SGDLS, YYNGEE. The CDR3 spans 16 residues. V lost 0 bases and J lost 3; bases outside the gene matches: 4. CDR3 nucleotide sequence: TGTGCCAGCAGCGTAGACCGACAGGGGGTTGGAAACACCATATATTTT. As protein: CASSVDRQGVGNTIYF. The full variable domain, in which reference TRBV9 and TRBJ1-3 provide the parts outside the CDR3, is DSGVTQTPKHLITATGQRVTLRCSPRSGDLSVYWYQQSLDQGLQFLIQYYNGEERAKGNILERFSAQQFPDLHSELNLSSLELGDSALYFCASSVDRQGVGNTIYFGEGSWLTVV.

About this clonotype: The junction departs from germline at one end; a sequencing error may be responsible. The chain links TRBV12-5 to TRBJ2-1; D is tentatively TRBD1 or TRBD2 (5 bases each). There are 16 residues in the CDR3. CDR1 is LGHNT, CDR2 FRNRAP, per germline. CDR3 sequence (DNA): TGTGCTAGTGGTTTGGTACTTGGGGGTTCCTACAATGAACAGTTCTTC. It encodes CASGLVLGGSYNEQFF.

The chain employs TRBV2 and TRBJ2-1, with TRBD2 matching 9 bases. The germline V gene has CDR1 SNHLY and CDR2 FYNNEI. Germline trimming cut 7 bases from V and 6 bases from J; bases unmatched to any gene: 4. The CDR3 has 13 residues. The CDR3 DNA sequence: TGTGCCAGCAAGGCGGGGGGGCTCAATGAGCAGTTCTTC. Amino acids: CASKAGGLNEQFF. Together with reference TRBV2 and TRBJ2-1, the CDR3 gives the full variable domain: EPEVTQTPSHQVTQMGQEVILRCVPISNHLYFYWYRQILGQKVEFLVSFYNNEISEKSEIFDDQFSVERPDGSNFTLKIRSTKLEDSAMYFCASKAGGLNEQFFGPGTRLTVL.

The chain joins TRBV2 to TRBJ2-1, with D tentatively TRBD1 or TRBD2 (5 bases each). The CDR3 spans 12 residues. V was pared by 10 bases and J by 5 bases, with 12 bases between. Germline lookup yields CDR1 SNHLY and CDR2 FYNNEI. The CDR3 DNA sequence: TGTGCCACGAGGGGAGCTGACAATGAGCAGTTCTTC. It is translated as CATRGADNEQFF.

This sequence joins TRBV3-1 and TRBJ2-3; the D is unclear. The CDR3 runs 15 residues. The V end lost 3 bases, the J end lost 4 bases, and 14 bases lay between the germline ends. The V gene's germline CDR1 is LGHDT and CDR2 YNNKEL (reference sequence). The CDR3 DNA reads as TGTGCCAGCAGCCAGAGTACTAAAACGGCAGATACGCAGTATTTT. It yields the protein CASSQSTKTADTQYF.

This clonotype came up a few times. The chain uses TRBV10-3 and TRBJ2-5; TRBD2 is a possible D gene (5 bases). Germline V gene lookup returns CDR1 ENHRY and CDR2 SYGVKD. V lost 5 bases to trimming and J lost 11 bases, with 21 bases between them. The CDR3 has 14 residues. Here the CDR3 reads CAISMRTGLGEQYF. The CDR3, as DNA: TGTGCCATCAGTATGCGGACTGGTCTTGGAGAGCAGTACTTC.

The CDR3 spells CASSPLTGGRTDTQYF. The DNA for the CDR3 is TGTGCCAGCAGTCCCCTGACGGGGGGACGCACAGATACGCAGTATTTT. The chain carries TRBV6-2 or TRBV6-3 and TRBJ2-3; TRBD2 matches 7 bases. Germline V gene sequence: CDR1 MNHEY, CDR2 SVGEGT. V trimming: 5 bases; J trimming: 1 base; junction bases outside the gene matches: 9. CDR3 size: 16 residues.

The chain carries TRBV25-1 and TRBJ2-5, with unresolved D. V lost 2 bases to trimming and J lost 0 bases, with 10 bases between them. The CDR3 consists of 15 residues. Looked up from germline, CDR1 is MGHDK and CDR2 is SYGVNS. The CDR3 here is CASSEAVANQETQYF. The DNA of the CDR3 is TGTGCCAGCAGTGAAGCCGTGGCAAACCAAGAGACCCAGTACTTC.

This clonotype appeared a few times. J is TRBJ1-2 and V is TRBV25-1, with D tentatively TRBD1 (5 bases). Germline V gene data show CDR1 as MGHDK and CDR2 as SYGVNS. V was shortened by 7 bases and J by 4 bases, with 10 bases between the two germline ends. This CDR3 is 12 amino acids long. For the CDR3, the DNA is TGTGCCAGCAAGGGGTTTGGCTATGGCTACACCTTC. Translated, it gives CASKGFGYGYTF.

Of note for this clonotype: The junction differs from germline at one of its ends, possibly a read error. This chain joins TRBV30 and TRBJ1-4; D remains unclear. This CDR3 is built from 18 residues. Germline CDR1 is GTSNPN and CDR2 is SVGIG (reference sequence). The CDR3 DNA reads as TGTGCCAGGAGTTTATCCGGGCTAGCCAGTGCAACTAATGAAAAACTGTTTTTT. It specifies CARSLSGLASATNEKLFF.

This clonotype was observed a few times. The chain joins TRBV5-1 to TRBJ2-6, with 7 positions matching TRBD1. V shed 1 base and J 0 bases; nucleotides not matched to a gene: 7. Germline V gene data show CDR1 as SGHRS and CDR2 as YFSETQ. There are 18 residues in the CDR3. CDR3 sequence (DNA): TGCGCCAGCAGCTTGTATGGGACAGAGACCTCTGGGGCCAACGTCCTGACTTTC. Its protein is CASSLYGTETSGANVLTF.

This chain links TRBV9 with TRBJ2-5; a possible D gene is TRBD2 (6 bases). The CDR3 is made up of 14 amino acids. Deletions cut 3 bases from V and 5 bases from J, with 14 bases between. Germline values: CDR1 SGDLS, CDR2 YYNGEE. The CDR3 loop is CASSGQWGEETQYF. The CDR3 DNA reads TGTGCCAGCAGCGGTCAATGGGGGGAGGAGACCCAGTACTTC. Combining the CDR3 with reference TRBV9 and TRBJ2-5 gives the whole variable domain DSGVTQTPKHLITATGQRVTLRCSPRSGDLSVYWYQQSLDQGLQFLIQYYNGEERAKGNILERFSAQQFPDLHSELNLSSLELGDSALYFCASSGQWGEETQYFGPGTRLLVL.

The V call is TRBV3-1, the J call TRBJ1-1, with D uncertain. Trimming left V 0 bases short and J 2 bases short, with 10 bases between. This CDR3 spans 15 amino acids. Germline V gene lookup returns CDR1 LGHDT and CDR2 YNNKEL (reference sequence). CDR3 nucleotides: TGTGCCAGCAGCCAAGATATGATACCTAACACTGAAGCTTTCTTT. Residues: CASSQDMIPNTEAFF. The variable domain in full, completed from reference TRBV3-1 and TRBJ1-1, reads DTAVSQTPKYLVTQMGNDKSIKCEQNLGHDTMYWYKQDSKKFLKIMFSYNNKELIINETVPNRFSPKSPDKAHLNLHINSLELGDSAVYFCASSQDMIPNTEAFFGQGTRLTVV.

This clonotype has a handful of counts. J is TRBJ2-3 and V is TRBV4-3; the match to TRBD2 covers 10 bases. The germline gives CDR1 LGHNA, CDR2 YSLEER. The CDR3 covers 17 residues. V shed 0 bases and J 3 bases; nucleotides not matched to a gene: 6. The CDR3 protein is CASSQEMSGGETDTQYF. The CDR3 region has the DNA TGCGCCAGCAGCCAAGAGATGAGCGGGGGGGAGACAGATACGCAGTATTTT.

The chain joins TRBV4-3 to TRBJ2-1; the D call may be TRBD1 or TRBD2 (6 bases each). Judging by the DNA end, TRBJ2-7 fits better; the J call may be wrong. The length of the CDR3 is 17 residues. Germline lookup yields CDR1 LGHNA and CDR2 YSLEER. In DNA, the CDR3 is TGCGCCAGCAGCCAAGAATTACCGGGGGCCACCTACAATGAGCAGTACTTC. This sequence encodes CASSQELPGATYNEQYF.

This clonotype was seen more than once but under ten times. The chain has TRBV12-3 or TRBV12-4 and TRBJ1-2; tentatively, D is TRBD1 (6 bases). CDR3 length equals 13 residues. Trimming cost V 5 bases and J 3 bases, with 10 bases left between them. CDR3: CASSPQGDYGYTF. The CDR3 nucleotides are TGTGCCAGCAGTCCACAGGGTGACTATGGCTACACCTTC.